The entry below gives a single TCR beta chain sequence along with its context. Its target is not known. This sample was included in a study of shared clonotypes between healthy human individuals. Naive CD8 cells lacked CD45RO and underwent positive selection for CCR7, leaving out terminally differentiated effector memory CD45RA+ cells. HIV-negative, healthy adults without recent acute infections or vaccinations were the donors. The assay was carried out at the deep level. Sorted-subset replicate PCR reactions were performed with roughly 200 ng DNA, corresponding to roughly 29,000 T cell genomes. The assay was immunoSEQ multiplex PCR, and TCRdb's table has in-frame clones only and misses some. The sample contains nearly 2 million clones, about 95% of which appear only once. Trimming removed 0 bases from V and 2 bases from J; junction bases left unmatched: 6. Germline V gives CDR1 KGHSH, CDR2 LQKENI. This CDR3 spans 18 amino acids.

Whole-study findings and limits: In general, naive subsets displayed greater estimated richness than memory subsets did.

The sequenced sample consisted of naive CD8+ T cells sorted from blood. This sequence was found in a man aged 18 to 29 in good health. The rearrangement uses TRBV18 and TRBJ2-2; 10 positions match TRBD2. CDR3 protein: CASSPPVPSGGNTGELFF. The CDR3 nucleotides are TGTGCCAGCTCACCACCGGTGCCTAGCGGGGGAAACACCGGGGAGCTGTTTTTT.